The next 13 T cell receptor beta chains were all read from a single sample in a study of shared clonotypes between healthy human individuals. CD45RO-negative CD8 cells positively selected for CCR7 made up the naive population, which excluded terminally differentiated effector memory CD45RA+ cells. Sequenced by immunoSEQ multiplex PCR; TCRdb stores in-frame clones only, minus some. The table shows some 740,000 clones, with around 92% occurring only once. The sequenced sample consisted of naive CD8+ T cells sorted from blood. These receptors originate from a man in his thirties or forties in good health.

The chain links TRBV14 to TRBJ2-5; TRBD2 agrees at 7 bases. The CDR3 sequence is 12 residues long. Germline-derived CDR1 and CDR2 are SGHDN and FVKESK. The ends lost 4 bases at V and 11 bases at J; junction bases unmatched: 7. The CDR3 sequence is CASSPAAGEQYF. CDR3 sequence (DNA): TGTGCCAGCAGCCCCGCTGCGGGAGAGCAGTACTTC.

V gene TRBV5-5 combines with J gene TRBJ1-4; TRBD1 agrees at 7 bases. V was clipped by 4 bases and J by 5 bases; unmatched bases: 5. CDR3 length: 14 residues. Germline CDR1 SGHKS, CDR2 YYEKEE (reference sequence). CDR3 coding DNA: TGTGCCAGCAGCAGAGAGGGGGCGAATGAAAAACTGTTTTTT. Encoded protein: CASSREGANEKLFF.

The CDR3 DNA is TGTGCCAGCAGCCCCCAAGGAGGGAGCTCCTACGAGCAGTACTTC. It yields the protein CASSPQGGSSYEQYF. The chain links TRBV14 to TRBJ2-7; a weak D match, TRBD2 (6 bases). V lost 4 bases and J lost 0, with 13 bases in between. Germline V lookup: CDR1 SGHDN, CDR2 FVKESK. The length of the CDR3 is 15 residues.

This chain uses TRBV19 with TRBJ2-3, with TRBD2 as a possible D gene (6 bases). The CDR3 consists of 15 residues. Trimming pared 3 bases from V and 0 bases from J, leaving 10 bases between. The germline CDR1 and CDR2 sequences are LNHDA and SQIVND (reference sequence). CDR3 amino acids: CASSISGSSTDTQYF. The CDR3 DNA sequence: TGTGCCAGTAGTATCTCCGGGAGTAGCACAGATACGCAGTATTTT.

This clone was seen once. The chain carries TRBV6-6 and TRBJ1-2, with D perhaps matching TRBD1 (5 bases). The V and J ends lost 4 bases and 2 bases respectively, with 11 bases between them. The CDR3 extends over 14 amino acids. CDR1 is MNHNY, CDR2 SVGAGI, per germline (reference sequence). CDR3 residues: CASSLDSQNYGYTF. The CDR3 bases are TGTGCCAGCAGTTTAGACAGTCAAAACTATGGCTACACCTTC.

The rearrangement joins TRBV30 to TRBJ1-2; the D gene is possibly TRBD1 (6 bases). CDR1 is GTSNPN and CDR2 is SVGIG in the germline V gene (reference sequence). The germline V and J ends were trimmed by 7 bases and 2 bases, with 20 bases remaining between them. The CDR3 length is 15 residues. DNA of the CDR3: TGTGCCTACCTACCGGACAGTTTTAGGAACTATGGCTACACCTTC. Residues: CAYLPDSFRNYGYTF.

The CDR3 DNA reads as TGTGCCACCACCACAATTAGCGGGAGCGCACCAGATACGCAGTATTTT. Residues: CATTTISGSAPDTQYF. The genes are TRBV27 and TRBJ2-3; 9 positions agree with TRBD2. With 10 bases clipped from V and 4 bases from J, the junction kept 15 bases outside the gene matches. Germline CDR1 and CDR2: MNHEY and SMNVEV (reference sequence). The CDR3 runs 16 residues.

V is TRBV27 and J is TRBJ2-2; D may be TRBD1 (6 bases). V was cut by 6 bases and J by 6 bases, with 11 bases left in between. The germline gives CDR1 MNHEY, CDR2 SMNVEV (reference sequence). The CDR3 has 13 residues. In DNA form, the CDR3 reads TGTGCCAGCAGGATCGGACAGTCCGGGGAGCTGTTTTTT. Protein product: CASRIGQSGELFF.

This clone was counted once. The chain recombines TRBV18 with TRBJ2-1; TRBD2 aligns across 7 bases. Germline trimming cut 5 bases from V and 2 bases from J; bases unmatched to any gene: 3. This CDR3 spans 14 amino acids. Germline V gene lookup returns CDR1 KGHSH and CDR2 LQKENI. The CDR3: CASSGGTTYNEQFF. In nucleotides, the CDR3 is TGTGCCAGCTCAGGCGGGACTACCTACAATGAGCAGTTCTTC.

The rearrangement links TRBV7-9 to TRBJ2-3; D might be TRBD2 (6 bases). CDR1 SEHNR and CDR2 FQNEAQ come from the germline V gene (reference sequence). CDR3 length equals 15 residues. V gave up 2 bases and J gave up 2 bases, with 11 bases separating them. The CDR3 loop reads CASSLTSGVTDTQYF. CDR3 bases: TGTGCCAGCAGCTTAACGTCGGGGGTCACAGATACGCAGTATTTT.

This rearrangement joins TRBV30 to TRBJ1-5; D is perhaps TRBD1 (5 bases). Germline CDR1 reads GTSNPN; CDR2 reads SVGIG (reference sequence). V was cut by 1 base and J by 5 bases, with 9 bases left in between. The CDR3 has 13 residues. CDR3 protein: CAWSGGRDQPQHF. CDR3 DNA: TGTGCCTGGAGTGGGGGCAGGGATCAGCCCCAGCATTTT.

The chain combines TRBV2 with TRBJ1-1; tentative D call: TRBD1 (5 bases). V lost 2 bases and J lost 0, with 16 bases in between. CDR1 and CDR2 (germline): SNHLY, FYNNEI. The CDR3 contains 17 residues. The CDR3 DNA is TGTGCCAGCAGTGAAATGGGCAGGGACGGGATGAACACTGAAGCTTTCTTT. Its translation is CASSEMGRDGMNTEAFF.

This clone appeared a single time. This CDR3 is CAISVVGSGNTIYF. Written as DNA, the CDR3 is TGTGCCATCAGTGTCGTAGGCTCTGGAAACACCATATATTTT. This chain uses TRBV10-3 with TRBJ1-3; D gene uncertain. The CDR3 covers 14 residues. The V gene lost 4 bases and the J gene lost 0 bases, with 7 bases spanning the gap. The germline V gene encodes CDR1 ENHRY and CDR2 SYGVKD.